The sequence of this T cell receptor (beta chain) was determined in a study of control samples from healthy donors and cancer patients. Repertoires were generated with immunoSEQ multiplex PCR, while TCRdb's copy carries only in-frame clones and drops some. The sample yields over 15,000 clones, roughly 80% seen once. This CDR3 is built from 16 residues. Germline V lookup: CDR1 SGHNT, CDR2 YYREEE (reference sequence). The trim removed 2 bases at V and 2 bases at J, leaving 7 bases unmatched. This sequence was found in an elderly man with head and neck cancer. Sequenced material: PBMCs. The genes are TRBV5-4 and TRBJ2-1, with TRBD2 identical over 7 bases. DNA for the CDR3: TGTGCCAGCAGCTTCGCCGGGACTACCCCCTACAATGAGCAGTTCTTC. Its protein product is CASSFAGTTPYNEQFF.